The entry that follows covers one T cell receptor beta chain sequence. The CDR3 runs to 16 residues. Between the trimmed V and J ends, which lost 3 bases and 0 bases, there was a span of 12 bases. Germline V lookup: CDR1 KGHSH, CDR2 LQKENI. TCRdb's copy holds only in-frame clones and misses some; the assay was immunoSEQ multiplex PCR. The sample holds approximately 2,000,000 clones, roughly 92% seen once. This sample was included in a study of shared clonotypes between healthy human individuals. Sequencing was performed on naive CD4+ T cells from PBMCs. Noted subset: CD45RA+ positively selected. The rearrangement links TRBV18 to TRBJ1-3; TRBD1 is a possible D gene (5 bases). This sequence originates from a man between 18 and 29 years old in good health. Some clones in this sample may be carry-over from other donors' samples. The CDR3 reads CASSPTRGGSGNTIYF. CDR3 DNA: TGTGCCAGCTCACCTACTAGGGGAGGCTCTGGAAACACCATATATTTT.